This T cell receptor beta chain was captured by sequencing in a study of control samples from healthy donors and cancer patients. The CDR3 is made up of 19 amino acids. V was shortened by 0 bases and J by 1 base, with 19 bases between the two germline ends. The germline V gene has CDR1 LGHNA and CDR2 YNFKEQ. Measured with immunoSEQ multiplex PCR; TCRdb has only the in-frame clones, and not every one. The sample has approximately 190,000 clones. The chain is built from TRBV4-2 and TRBJ2-1; D is perhaps TRBD2 (5 bases). Material for sequencing was blood. This clonotype was obtained from a woman in her 30s in good health. CDR3 sequence: CASSQDSLALVGSYNEQFF. In DNA, the CDR3 is TGTGCCAGCAGCCAAGATTCCCTAGCTCTAGTTGGATCCTACAATGAGCAGTTCTTC.